What follows are 2 T cell receptor beta chains derived from one specimen sequenced in a study of blood T cell repertoires in COVID-19. The repertoire was sequenced with immunoSEQ multiplex PCR; TCRdb's copy has only in-frame clones and lacks some. Of a few hundred thousand clones listed, roughly 86% are singletons. Specimen: PBMCs or T cells enriched from blood (not recorded which). The receptors stem from an older woman who had recovered from COVID-19.

The chain carries TRBV5-1 and TRBJ1-5; D gene uncertain. Trimming took 0 bases from V and 9 from J, leaving 10 bases between them. The CDR3 sequence is 13 residues long. Per germline, CDR1 SGHRS and CDR2 YFSETQ. DNA of the CDR3: TGCGCCAGCAGCTTGGCTCCGAGCTCGCCCCAGCATTTT. It yields the protein CASSLAPSSPQHF.

The chain combines TRBV3-1 (or the pseudogene TRBV3-2) with TRBJ1-2; TRBD1 aligns across 9 bases. CDR1 and CDR2 (germline): LGHDT, YNNKEL (reference sequence). Unmatched junction bases numbered 5, after V lost 3 bases and J lost 6 bases. The CDR3 runs to 14 residues. CDR3 region: CASSQQTGGDGYTF. CDR3 coding DNA: TGTGCCAGCAGCCAGCAGACAGGGGGGGATGGCTACACCTTC.